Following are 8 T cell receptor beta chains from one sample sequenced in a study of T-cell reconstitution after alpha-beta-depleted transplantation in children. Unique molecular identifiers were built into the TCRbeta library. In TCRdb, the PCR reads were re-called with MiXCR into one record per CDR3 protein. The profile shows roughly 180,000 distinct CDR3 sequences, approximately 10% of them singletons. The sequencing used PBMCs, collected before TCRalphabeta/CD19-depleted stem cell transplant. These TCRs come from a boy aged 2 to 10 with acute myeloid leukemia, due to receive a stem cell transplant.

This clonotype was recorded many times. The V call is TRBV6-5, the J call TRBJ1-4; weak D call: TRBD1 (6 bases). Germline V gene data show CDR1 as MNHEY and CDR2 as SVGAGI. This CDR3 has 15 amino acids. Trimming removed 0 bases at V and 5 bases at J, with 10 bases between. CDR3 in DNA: TGTGCCAGCAGTTACTCTCGACAGGAAAATGAAAAACTGTTTTTT. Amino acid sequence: CASSYSRQENEKLFF.

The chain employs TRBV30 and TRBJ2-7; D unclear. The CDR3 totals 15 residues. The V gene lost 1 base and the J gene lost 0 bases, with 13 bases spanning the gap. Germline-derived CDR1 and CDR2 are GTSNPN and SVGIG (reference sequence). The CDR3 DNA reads TGTGCCTGGAGTGGAAGGGTCCTAAGCTCCTACGAGCAGTACTTC. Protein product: CAWSGRVLSSYEQYF.

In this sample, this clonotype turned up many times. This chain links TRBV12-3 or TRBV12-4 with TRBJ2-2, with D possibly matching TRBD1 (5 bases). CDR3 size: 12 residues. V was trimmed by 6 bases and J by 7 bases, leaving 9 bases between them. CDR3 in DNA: TGTGCCAGCAGACCAGGGATCGGGGAGCTGTTTTTT. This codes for CASRPGIGELFF.

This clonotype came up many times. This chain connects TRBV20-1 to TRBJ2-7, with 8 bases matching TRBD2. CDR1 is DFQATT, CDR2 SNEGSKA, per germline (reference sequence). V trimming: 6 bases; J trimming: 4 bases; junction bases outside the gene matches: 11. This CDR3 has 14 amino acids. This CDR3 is CSAVPPSGWYEQYF. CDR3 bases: TGCAGTGCCGTACCTCCTAGCGGGTGGTACGAGCAGTACTTC.

CDR3 sequence: CASGAESNSPLHF. The CDR3 bases are TGTGCCTCCGGGGCGGAATCAAATTCACCCCTCCACTTT. V is TRBV19 and J is TRBJ1-6, with D perhaps matching TRBD1 (5 bases). Looked up from germline, CDR1 is LNHDA and CDR2 is SQIVND (reference sequence). CDR3 length: 13 residues. V was shortened by 11 bases and J by 7 bases, with 15 bases between the two germline ends.

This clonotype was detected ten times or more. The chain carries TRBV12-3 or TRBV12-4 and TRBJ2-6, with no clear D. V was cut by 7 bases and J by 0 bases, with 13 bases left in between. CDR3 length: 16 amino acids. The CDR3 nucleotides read TGTGCCAGCATTAGACTGCCTTACTCTGGGGCCAACGTCCTGACTTTC. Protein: CASIRLPYSGANVLTF.

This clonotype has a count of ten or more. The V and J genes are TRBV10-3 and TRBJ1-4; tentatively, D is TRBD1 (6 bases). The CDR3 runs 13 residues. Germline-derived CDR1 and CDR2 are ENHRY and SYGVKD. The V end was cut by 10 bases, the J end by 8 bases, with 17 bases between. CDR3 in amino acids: CATHNGGEEKLFF. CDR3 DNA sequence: TGTGCCACTCATAACGGGGGCGAAGAAAAACTGTTTTTT.

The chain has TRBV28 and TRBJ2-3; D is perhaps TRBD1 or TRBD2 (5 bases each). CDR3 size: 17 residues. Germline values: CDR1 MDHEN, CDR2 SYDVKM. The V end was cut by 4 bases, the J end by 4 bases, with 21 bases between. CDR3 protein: CASSSPLGQGGADTQYF. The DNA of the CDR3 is TGTGCCAGCAGTTCACCCCTCGGACAAGGAGGAGCAGATACGCAGTATTTT.